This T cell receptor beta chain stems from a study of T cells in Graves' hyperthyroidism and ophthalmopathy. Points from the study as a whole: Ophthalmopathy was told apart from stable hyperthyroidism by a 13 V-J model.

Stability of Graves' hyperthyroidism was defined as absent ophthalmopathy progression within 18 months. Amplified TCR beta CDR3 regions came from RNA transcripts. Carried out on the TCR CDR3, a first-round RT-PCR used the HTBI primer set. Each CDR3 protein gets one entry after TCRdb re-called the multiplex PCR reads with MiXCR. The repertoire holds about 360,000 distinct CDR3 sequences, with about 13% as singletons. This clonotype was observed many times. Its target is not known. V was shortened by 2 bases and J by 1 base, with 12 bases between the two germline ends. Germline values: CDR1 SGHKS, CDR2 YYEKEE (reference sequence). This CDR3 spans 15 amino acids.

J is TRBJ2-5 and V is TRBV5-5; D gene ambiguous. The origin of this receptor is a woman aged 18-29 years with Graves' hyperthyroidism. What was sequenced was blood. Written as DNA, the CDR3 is TGTGCCAGCAGCTTTGATGACGTCAGCCAAGAGACCCAGTACTTC. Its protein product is CASSFDDVSQETQYF.